These 9 T cell receptor beta chains came from one sample sequenced in a study of graft-versus-host responses after intestinal transplantation. Generated by immunoSEQ multiplex PCR, the TCRdb table keeps only in-frame clones and is missing some. The repertoire consists of about 23,000 clones, with around 77% occurring once and the leading ten covering around 3%. To release intraepithelial and lamina propria lymphocytes, the graft tissue was processed. This specimen consisted of ileum tissue, obtained 12 days after intestinal transplant. These receptors all come from a human patient who received an intestinal transplant, so some T cells may come from the graft donor.

The chain is built from TRBV4-1 and TRBJ2-7; 7 bases are shared with TRBD2. From germline, CDR1 is MGHRA and CDR2 YSYEKL. This CDR3 is built from 16 residues. V dropped 0 bases and J dropped 3; count of bases not matched to a gene: 8. Here the CDR3 DNA reads TGCGCCAGCAGCCAAGAAAAAGGACTAGGGAACTACGAGCAGTACTTC. It translates to CASSQEKGLGNYEQYF.

The CDR3 DNA follows: TGTGCCAGCAGTTCCCGGACTAGAATCACAGATACGCAGTATTTT. This sequence encodes CASSSRTRITDTQYF. The chain uses TRBV27 and TRBJ2-3, with 7 bases lining up with TRBD2. This CDR3 is 15 amino acids long. Germline V gene lookup returns CDR1 MNHEY and CDR2 SMNVEV (reference sequence). V was clipped by 4 bases and J by 2 bases; unmatched bases: 6.

The chain links TRBV19 to TRBJ2-3, with D perhaps matching TRBD2 (6 bases). Trimming left V 8 bases short and J 1 base short, with 13 bases between. The length of the CDR3 is 14 residues. Germline V gene sequence: CDR1 LNHDA, CDR2 SQIVND (reference sequence). The CDR3 here is CASSPGGGTDTQYF. CDR3 DNA sequence: TGTGCCAGTTCCCCTGGCGGGGGCACAGATACGCAGTATTTT.

The J gene is TRBJ1-5, the V gene TRBV4-1; perhaps TRBD1 as D (5 bases). The length of the CDR3 is 16 residues. V gave up 3 bases and J gave up 2 bases, with 14 bases separating them. CDR1 is MGHRA, CDR2 YSYEKL, per germline. The CDR3 sequence is CASSHRSGFRNQPQHF. Here the CDR3 DNA reads TGCGCCAGCAGCCATAGATCAGGGTTTCGCAATCAGCCCCAGCATTTT.

This clone was counted once. The V gene is TRBV7-6, the J gene TRBJ2-6; D is possibly TRBD1 (6 bases). The CDR3 runs 14 residues. Trimming left V 7 bases short and J 2 bases short, with 9 bases between. The germline CDR1 and CDR2 sequences are SGHVS and FNYEAQ. This CDR3 reads CASTWGPGANVLTF. For the CDR3, the DNA is TGTGCCAGCACCTGGGGGCCTGGGGCCAACGTCCTGACTTTC.

This sequence joins TRBV2 and TRBJ1-2; perhaps TRBD1 as D (6 bases). V lost 8 bases to trimming and J lost 1 base, with 23 bases between them. This CDR3 spans 17 amino acids. Germline V gene data show CDR1 as SNHLY and CDR2 as FYNNEI. The CDR3 reads CASGFSARGPINYGYTF. The CDR3 DNA reads as TGTGCCAGCGGTTTTAGCGCCAGGGGCCCTATTAACTATGGCTACACCTTC. The variable domain in full, completed from reference TRBV2 and TRBJ1-2, reads EPEVTQTPSHQVTQMGQEVILRCVPISNHLYFYWYRQILGQKVEFLVSFYNNEISEKSEIFDDQFSVERPDGSNFTLKIRSTKLEDSAMYFCASGFSARGPINYGYTFGSGTRLTVV.

The rearrangement joins TRBV5-1 to TRBJ2-7; D is possibly TRBD2 (6 bases). This CDR3 comprises 13 residues. V lost 4 bases and J lost 3, with 11 bases in between. Germline CDR1 is SGHRS and CDR2 is YFSETQ. CDR3 sequence (DNA): TGCGCCAGCAGCCCCCGACTAGACTACGAGCAGTACTTC. Translating it yields CASSPRLDYEQYF.

The chain recombines TRBV7-2 with TRBJ2-7, with TRBD1 matching 8 bases. The CDR3 extends over 16 amino acids. In germline, CDR1 is SGHTA, CDR2 FQGNSA. V was pared by 0 bases and J by 4 bases, with 8 bases of the junction left unmatched. CDR3 DNA: TGTGCCAGCAGCTTAGCCGCGGGACAGGCTTTGTACGAGCAGTACTTC. This codes for CASSLAAGQALYEQYF.

The genes are TRBV2 and TRBJ1-5; D is perhaps TRBD1 (5 bases). The CDR3 is 14 amino acids. CDR1 is SNHLY, CDR2 FYNNEI, per germline. V was cut by 3 bases and J by 4 bases, with 10 bases left in between. CDR3 region: CASSDRRGNQPQHF. In DNA, the CDR3 is TGTGCCAGCAGTGACAGGAGGGGTAATCAGCCCCAGCATTTT.